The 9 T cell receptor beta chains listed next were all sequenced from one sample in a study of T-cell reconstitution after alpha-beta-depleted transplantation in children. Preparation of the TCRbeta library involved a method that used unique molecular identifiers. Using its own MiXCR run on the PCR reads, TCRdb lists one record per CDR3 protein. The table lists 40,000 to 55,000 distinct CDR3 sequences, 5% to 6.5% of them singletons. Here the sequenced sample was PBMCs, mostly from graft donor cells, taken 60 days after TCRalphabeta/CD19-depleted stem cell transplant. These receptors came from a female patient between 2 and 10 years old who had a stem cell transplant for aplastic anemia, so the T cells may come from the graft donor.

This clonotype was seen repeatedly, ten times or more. CDR3 nucleotides: TGTGCCAGCAGCACACAAGCACCGGGGGCCGGGGAGCTGTTTTTT. The encoded protein is CASSTQAPGAGELFF. The chain is built from TRBV6-6 and TRBJ2-2, with a weak D call TRBD2 (6 bases). V was pared by 6 bases and J by 6 bases, with 17 bases between. Germline assignment: CDR1 MNHNY and CDR2 SVGAGI (reference sequence). The CDR3 contains 15 residues.

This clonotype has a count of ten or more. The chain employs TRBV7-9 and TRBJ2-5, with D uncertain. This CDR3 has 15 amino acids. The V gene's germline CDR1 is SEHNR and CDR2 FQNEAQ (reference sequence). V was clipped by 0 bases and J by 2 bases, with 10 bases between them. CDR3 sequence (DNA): TGTGCCAGCAGCTTAGCCCACGTATTACAAGAGACCCAGTACTTC. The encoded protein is CASSLAHVLQETQYF. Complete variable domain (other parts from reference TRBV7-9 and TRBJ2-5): DTGVSQNPRHKITKRGQNVTFRCDPISEHNRLYWYRQTLGQGPEFLTYFQNEAQLEKSRLLSDRFSAERPKGSFSTLEIQRTEQGDSAMYLCASSLAHVLQETQYFGPGTRLLVL.

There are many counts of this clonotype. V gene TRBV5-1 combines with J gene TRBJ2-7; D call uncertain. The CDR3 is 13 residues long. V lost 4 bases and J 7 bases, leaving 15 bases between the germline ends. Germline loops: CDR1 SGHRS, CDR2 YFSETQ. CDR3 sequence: CASSGDILWEQYF. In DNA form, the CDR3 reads TGCGCCAGCAGCGGTGACATTCTGTGGGAGCAGTACTTC.

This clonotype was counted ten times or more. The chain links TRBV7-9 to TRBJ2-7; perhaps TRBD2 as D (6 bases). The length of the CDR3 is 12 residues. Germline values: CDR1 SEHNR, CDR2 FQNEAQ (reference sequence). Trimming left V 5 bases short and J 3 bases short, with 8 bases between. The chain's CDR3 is CASSTGLYEQYF. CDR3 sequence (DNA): TGTGCCAGCAGCACGGGACTCTACGAGCAGTACTTC.

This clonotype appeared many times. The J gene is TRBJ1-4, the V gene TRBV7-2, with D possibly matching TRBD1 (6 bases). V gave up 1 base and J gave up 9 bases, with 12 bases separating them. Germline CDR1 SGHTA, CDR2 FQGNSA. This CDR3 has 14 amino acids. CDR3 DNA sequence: TGTGCCAGCAGCTTAGAATGGGGGCGCAAAAAACTGTTTTTT. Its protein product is CASSLEWGRKKLFF.

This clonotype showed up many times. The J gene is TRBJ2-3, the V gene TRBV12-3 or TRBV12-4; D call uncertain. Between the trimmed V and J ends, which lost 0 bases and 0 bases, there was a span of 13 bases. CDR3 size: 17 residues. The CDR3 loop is CASSLAIGVLSTDTQYF. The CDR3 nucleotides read TGTGCCAGCAGTTTAGCGATTGGGGTGCTGAGCACAGATACGCAGTATTTT.

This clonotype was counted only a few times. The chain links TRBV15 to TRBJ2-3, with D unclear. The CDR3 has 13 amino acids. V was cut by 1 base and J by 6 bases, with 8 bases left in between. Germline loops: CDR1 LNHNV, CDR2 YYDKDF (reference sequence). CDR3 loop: CATSRVSVDTQYF. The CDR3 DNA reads TGTGCCACCAGCAGAGTCAGTGTGGATACGCAGTATTTT.

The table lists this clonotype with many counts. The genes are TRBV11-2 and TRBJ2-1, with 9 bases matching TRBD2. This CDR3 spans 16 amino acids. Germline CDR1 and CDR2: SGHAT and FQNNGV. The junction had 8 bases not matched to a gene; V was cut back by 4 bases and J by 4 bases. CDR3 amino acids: CASSSSSGTRYNEQFF. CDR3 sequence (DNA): TGTGCCAGCAGCTCCTCTAGCGGGACGCGGTACAATGAGCAGTTCTTC.

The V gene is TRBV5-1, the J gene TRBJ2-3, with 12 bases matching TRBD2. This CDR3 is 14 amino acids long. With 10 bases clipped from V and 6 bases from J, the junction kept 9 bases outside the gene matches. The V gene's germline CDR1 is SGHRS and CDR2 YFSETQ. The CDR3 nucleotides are TGCGCCGGGTTAGGACTAGCGGGACAGGATACGCAGTATTTT. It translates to CAGLGLAGQDTQYF.